This T cell receptor (beta chain) was identified in a study of Ad26.COV2.S vaccination and SARS-CoV-2 variants. Across the whole study: Donor joined the COV1001 Ad26.COV2.S trial arm.

Profiling relied on immunoSEQ multiplex PCR, and the TCRdb table lists in-frame clones only, not all of them. The sample consists of 440,000 or so clones, 90% of them appearing once. Indicated treatment: over 15 received Ad26.COV2.S at low or high dose, single or two shots; 5 received placebo; per-sample allocation not given. Specimens were obtained on day 63 following the first vaccine or placebo injection. Points from the study as a whole: Assessments of TCR breadth and depth may have underestimated the total T cell responses. Similar non-spike TCR breadth was seen in vaccine and placebo recipients. Considerable breadth of spike-specific CD8+ and CD4+ T cell responses has reportedly been documented following vaccination.

Trimming removed 2 bases at V and 4 bases at J, with 6 bases between. This CDR3 has 13 residues. Germline V gene sequence: CDR1 MNHEY, CDR2 SVGEGT. This clone was seen just once. Its antigen remains unidentified. The starting material was peripheral blood, obtained in a trial of Ad26.COV2.S vaccine versus placebo. The gene calls are TRBV6-2 or TRBV6-3 and TRBJ1-3; unclear D gene. The clonotype comes from a person between 18 and 65 years old who received the Ad26.COV2.S COVID-19 vaccine or a placebo. The CDR3 DNA is TGTGCCAGCAGTTACCCCCGAGGAAACACCATATATTTT. This encodes CASSYPRGNTIYF.